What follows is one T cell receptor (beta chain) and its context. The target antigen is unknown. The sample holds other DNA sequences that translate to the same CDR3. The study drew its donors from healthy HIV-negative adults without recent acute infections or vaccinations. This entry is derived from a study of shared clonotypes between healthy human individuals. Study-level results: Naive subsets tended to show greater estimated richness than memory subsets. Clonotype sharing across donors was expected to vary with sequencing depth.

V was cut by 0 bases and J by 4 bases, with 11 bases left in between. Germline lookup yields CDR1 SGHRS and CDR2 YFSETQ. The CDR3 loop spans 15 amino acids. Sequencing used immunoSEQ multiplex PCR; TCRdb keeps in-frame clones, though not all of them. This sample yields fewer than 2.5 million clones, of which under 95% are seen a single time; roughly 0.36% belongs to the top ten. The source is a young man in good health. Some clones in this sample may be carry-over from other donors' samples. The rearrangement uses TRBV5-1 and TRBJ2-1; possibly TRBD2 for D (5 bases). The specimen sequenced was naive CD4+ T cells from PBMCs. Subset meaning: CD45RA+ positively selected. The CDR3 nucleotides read TGCGCCAGCAGCTTGGGCGGGTTAACTTACAATGAGCAGTTCTTC. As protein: CASSLGGLTYNEQFF.